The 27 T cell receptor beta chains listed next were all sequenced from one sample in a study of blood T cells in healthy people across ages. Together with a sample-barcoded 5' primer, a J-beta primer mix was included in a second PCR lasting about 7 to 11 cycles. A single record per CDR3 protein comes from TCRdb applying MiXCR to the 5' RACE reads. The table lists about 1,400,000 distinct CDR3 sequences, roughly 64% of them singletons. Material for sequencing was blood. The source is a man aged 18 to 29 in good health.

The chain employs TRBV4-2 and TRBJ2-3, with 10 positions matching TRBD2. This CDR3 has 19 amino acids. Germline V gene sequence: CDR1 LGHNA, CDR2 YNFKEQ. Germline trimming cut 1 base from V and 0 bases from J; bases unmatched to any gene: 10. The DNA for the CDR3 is TGTGCCAGCAGCCAAGTTGTTTCTAGCGGGGGCCTTAGCACAGATACGCAGTATTTT. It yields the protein CASSQVVSSGGLSTDTQYF.

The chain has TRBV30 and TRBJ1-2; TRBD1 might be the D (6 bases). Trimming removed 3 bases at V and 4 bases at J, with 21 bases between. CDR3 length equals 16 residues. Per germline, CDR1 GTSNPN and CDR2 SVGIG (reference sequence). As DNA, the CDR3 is TGTGCCTGGAGCCCTACGTGGGACAACACTTTCTATGGCTACACCTTC. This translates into CAWSPTWDNTFYGYTF.

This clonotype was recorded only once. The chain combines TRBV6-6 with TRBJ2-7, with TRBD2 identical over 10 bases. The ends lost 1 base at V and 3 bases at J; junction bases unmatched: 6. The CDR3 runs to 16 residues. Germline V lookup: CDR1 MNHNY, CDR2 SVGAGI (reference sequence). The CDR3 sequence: CASSYFASGSGYEQYF. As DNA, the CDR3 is TGTGCCAGCAGTTACTTTGCTAGCGGGAGTGGCTACGAGCAGTACTTC.

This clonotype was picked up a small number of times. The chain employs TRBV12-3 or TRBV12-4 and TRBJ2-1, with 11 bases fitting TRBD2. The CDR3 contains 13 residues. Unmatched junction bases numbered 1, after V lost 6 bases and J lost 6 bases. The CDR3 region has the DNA TGTGCCAGCAGCGGGACTAGCGGCAATGAGCAGTTCTTC. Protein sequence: CASSGTSGNEQFF.

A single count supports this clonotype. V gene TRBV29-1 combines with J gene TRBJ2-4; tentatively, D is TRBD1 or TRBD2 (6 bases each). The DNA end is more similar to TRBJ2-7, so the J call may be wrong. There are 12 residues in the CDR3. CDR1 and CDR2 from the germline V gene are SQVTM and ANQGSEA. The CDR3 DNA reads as TGCAGCGTTGCGGGGGCGTCTCACGAGCAGTACTTC. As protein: CSVAGASHEQYF.

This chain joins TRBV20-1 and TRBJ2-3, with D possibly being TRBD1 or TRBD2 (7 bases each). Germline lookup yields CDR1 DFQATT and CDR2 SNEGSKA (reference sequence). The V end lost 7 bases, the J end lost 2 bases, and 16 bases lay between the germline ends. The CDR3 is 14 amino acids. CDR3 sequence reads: CSEGGTALTDTQYF. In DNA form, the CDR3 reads TGCAGTGAGGGAGGGACAGCCCTCACAGATACGCAGTATTTT.

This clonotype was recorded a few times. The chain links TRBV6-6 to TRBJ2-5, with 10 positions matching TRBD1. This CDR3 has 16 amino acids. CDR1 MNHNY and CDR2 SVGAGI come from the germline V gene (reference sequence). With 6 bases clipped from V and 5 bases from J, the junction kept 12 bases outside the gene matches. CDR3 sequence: CASSTGTGVSEETQYF. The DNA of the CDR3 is TGTGCCAGCAGCACCGGGACAGGGGTTTCGGAGGAGACCCAGTACTTC.

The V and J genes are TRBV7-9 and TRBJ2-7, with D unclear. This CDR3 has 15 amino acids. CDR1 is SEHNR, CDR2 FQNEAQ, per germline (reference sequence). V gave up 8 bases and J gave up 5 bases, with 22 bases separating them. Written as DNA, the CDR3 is TGTGCCAGCTCCCCAGCGCAAGGCGAAAAGGACGAGCAGTACTTC. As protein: CASSPAQGEKDEQYF.

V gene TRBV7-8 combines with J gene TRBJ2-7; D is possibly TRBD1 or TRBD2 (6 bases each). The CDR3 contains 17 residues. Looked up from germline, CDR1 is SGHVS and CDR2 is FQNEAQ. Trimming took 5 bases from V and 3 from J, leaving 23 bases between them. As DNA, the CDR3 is TGTGCCAGCAGCCAACTTAACAGGGACGGGAGTGGCTACGAGCAGTACTTC. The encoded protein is CASSQLNRDGSGYEQYF.

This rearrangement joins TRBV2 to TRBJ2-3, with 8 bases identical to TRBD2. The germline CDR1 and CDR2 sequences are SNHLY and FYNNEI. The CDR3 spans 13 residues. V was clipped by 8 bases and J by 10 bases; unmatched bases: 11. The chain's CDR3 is CASCNSGVGAQYF. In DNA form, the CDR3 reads TGTGCCAGCTGTAATAGCGGGGTAGGCGCGCAGTATTTT.

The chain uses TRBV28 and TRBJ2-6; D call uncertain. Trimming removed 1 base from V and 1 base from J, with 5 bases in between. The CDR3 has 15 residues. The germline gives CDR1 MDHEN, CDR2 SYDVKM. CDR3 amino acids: CASSLYFSGANVLTF. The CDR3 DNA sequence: TGTGCCAGCAGTTTATATTTTTCTGGGGCCAACGTCCTGACTTTC.

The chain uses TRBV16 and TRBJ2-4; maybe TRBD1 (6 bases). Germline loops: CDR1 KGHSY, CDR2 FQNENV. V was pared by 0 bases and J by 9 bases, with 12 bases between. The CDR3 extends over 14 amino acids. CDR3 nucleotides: TGTGCCAGCAGCCAATCCTCAGGGGATGGCATTCAGTACTTC. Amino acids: CASSQSSGDGIQYF.

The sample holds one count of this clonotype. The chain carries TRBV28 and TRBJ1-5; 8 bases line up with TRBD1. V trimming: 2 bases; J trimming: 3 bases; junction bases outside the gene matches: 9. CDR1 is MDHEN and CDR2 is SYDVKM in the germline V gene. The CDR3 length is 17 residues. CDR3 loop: CASSLEGRTGYNQPQHF. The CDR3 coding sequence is TGTGCCAGCAGTTTAGAGGGGAGGACAGGGTACAATCAGCCCCAGCATTTT.

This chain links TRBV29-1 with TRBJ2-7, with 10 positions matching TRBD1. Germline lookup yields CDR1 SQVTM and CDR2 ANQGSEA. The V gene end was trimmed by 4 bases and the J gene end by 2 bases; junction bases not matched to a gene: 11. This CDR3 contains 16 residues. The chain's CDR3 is CSVGTGGGRATYEQYF. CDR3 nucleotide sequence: TGCAGCGTTGGGACAGGGGGAGGTAGGGCCACCTACGAGCAGTACTTC.

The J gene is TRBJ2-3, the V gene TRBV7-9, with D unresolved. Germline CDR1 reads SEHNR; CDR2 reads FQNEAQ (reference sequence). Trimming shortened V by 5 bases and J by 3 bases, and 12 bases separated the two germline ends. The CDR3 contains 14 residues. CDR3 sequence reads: CASSVMLGTDTQYF. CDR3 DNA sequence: TGTGCCAGCAGCGTAATGCTCGGAACAGATACGCAGTATTTT.

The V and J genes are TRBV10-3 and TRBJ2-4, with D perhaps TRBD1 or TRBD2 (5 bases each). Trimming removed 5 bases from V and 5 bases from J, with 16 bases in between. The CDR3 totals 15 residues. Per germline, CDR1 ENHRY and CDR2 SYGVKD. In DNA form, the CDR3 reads TGTGCCATCAGTTCCGACAGCGGCGGAGAAAACATTCAGTACTTC. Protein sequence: CAISSDSGGENIQYF.

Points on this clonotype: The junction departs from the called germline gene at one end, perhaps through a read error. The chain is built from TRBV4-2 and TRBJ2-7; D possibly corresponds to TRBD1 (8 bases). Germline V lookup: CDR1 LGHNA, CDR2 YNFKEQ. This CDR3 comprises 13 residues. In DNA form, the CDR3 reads TGTGCCAACAGCGGGACAGGCGACTACGAGCAGTACTTC. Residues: CANSGTGDYEQYF.

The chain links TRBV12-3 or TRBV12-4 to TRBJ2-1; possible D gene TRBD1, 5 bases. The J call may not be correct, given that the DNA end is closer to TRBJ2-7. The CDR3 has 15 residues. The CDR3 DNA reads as TGTGCCAGCAGTCTCCCTGGACAACCCTACAATGAGCAGTACTTC. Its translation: CASSLPGQPYNEQYF.

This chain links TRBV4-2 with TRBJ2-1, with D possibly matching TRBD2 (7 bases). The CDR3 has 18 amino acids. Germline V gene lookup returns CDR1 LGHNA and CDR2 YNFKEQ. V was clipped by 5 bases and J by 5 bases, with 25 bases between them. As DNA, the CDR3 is TGTGCCAGCAGCGTCCGCCCCGGGCCCGGGGGGCTGGACAATGAGCAGTTCTTC. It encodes CASSVRPGPGGLDNEQFF.

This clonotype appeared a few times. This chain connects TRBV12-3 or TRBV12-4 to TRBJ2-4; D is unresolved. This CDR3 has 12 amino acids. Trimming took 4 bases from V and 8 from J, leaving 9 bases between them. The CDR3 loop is CASSSNRYIQYF. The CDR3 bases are TGTGCCAGCAGTTCCAACCGGTACATTCAGTACTTC.

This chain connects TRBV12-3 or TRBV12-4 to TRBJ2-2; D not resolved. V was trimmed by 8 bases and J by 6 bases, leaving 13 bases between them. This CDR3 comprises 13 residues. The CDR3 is CASLTLAAGELFF. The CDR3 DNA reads TGTGCCAGCCTCACCTTAGCTGCCGGGGAGCTGTTTTTT.

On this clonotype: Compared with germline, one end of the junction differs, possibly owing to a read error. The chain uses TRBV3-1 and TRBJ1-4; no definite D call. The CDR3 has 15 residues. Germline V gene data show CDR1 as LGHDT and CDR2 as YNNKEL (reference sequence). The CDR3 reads CASSHQTKEGEKPFF. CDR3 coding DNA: TGTGCCAGCAGCCACCAGACAAAAGAAGGTGAAAAACCGTTTTTT.

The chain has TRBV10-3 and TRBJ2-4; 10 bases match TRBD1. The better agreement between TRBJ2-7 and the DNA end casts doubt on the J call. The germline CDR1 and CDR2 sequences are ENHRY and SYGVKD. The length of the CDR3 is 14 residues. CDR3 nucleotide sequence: TGTGCCATTCTCCGGGACAGGGGACCCTACGAGCAGTACTTC. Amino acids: CAILRDRGPYEQYF.

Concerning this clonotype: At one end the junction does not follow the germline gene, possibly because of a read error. Here the CDR3 DNA reads TGCGCCAGCCGCCAAGAAACGGGTTATCAGCCCCAGCATTTT. Its protein product is CASRQETGYQPQHF. The genes are TRBV4-1 and TRBJ1-5, with no clear D. CDR1 is MGHRA, CDR2 YSYEKL, per germline. This CDR3 is 14 amino acids long.

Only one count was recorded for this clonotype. The chain's CDR3 is CSVEDHGSRYNEQFF. DNA for the CDR3: TGCAGCGTTGAAGATCACGGGAGTAGGTACAATGAGCAGTTCTTC. This chain links TRBV29-1 with TRBJ2-1; tentative D call: TRBD2 (6 bases). The V gene lost 0 bases and the J gene lost 4 bases, with 13 bases spanning the gap. This CDR3 has 15 amino acids. Germline V gives CDR1 SQVTM, CDR2 ANQGSEA.

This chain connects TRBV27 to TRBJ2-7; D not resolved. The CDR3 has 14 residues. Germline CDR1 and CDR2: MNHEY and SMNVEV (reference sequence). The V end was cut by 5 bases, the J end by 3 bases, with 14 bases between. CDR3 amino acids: CASSPNPWGYEQYF. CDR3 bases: TGTGCCAGCAGTCCAAACCCTTGGGGCTACGAGCAGTACTTC.

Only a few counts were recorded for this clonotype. CDR3 nucleotides: TGTGCCAGCAGTTACTCTCCCGGGTCCTACGAGCAGTACTTC. Its translation: CASSYSPGSYEQYF. The rearrangement links TRBV6-6 to TRBJ2-7; no reliable D call. The germline gives CDR1 MNHNY, CDR2 SVGAGI (reference sequence). CDR3 size: 14 residues. Trimming left V 0 bases short and J 1 base short, with 7 bases between.